Detailed here is one T cell receptor (beta chain). As yet, its antigen is unknown. The sample belongs to a study of T cell responses to AZD1222 COVID-19 vaccine. Study outcomes and limitations: At 160-218 and 743-854, vaccine-associated CD4 TCRs were dominant, and they spanned spike. Seropositivity was recorded at baseline in only a handful of AZD1222 recipients.

The repertoire was sequenced with immunoSEQ multiplex PCR; TCRdb's copy has only in-frame clones and lacks some. In the table there are about 82,000 clones, roughly four fifths of which are singletons. This receptor was obtained from an adult who received the AZD1222 COVID-19 vaccine. Source: peripheral blood, taken 28 days after the second AZD1222 dose.

CDR3 protein: CASSHLEWYEQYF. Here the CDR3 DNA reads TGTGCCAGCAGTCACCTAGAGTGGTACGAGCAGTACTTC. The chain is built from TRBV6-2 or TRBV6-3 and TRBJ2-7; the D is unclear. V was pared by 5 bases and J by 4 bases, with 12 bases between. The CDR3 covers 13 residues. Germline V gene data show CDR1 as MNHEY and CDR2 as SVGEGT.